This T cell receptor beta chain was captured in a study of shared clonotypes between healthy human individuals. Study-level results: A reduction in generation probabilities was seen for non-shared clonotypes relative to those shared by all four donors.

To note about this clone: No antigen is known for it.

The germline CDR1 and CDR2 sequences are LNHDA and SQIVND (reference sequence). The V end lost 7 bases, the J end lost 5 bases, and 6 bases lay between the germline ends. The CDR3 sequence is 11 residues long. Per the original data handling: Because ImmunoSEQ provided only junction sequences with no quality scores, the filtering differed. The repertoire was sequenced with immunoSEQ multiplex PCR; TCRdb's copy has only in-frame clones and lacks some. V and J calls and clone size are given by that table; D and trimming were obtained from the DNA. The sample comprises 900,000 to 1,200,000 clones, 75% to 80% of which are singletons, and 0.6% to 0.75% rests with the top ten.

Specimen: memory CD4+ T cells from PBMCs. Sample subset: CD45RA-negative fraction. This clonotype was sampled from a man younger than 30 in good health. Some clones in this sample may be carry-over from other donors' samples. The rearrangement uses TRBV19 and TRBJ2-1; unclear D gene. The CDR3 nucleotides are TGTGCCAGTACCCTAAACAATGAGCAGTTCTTC. Its protein is CASTLNNEQFF.